This TCR beta chain was sequenced during a study of blood T cell repertoires in COVID-19. The repertoire was sequenced with immunoSEQ multiplex PCR; TCRdb's copy has only in-frame clones and lacks some. The sample holds 80,000 or so clones, over 75% seen once. The CDR3 is 15 residues long. Germline V lookup: CDR1 MNHEY, CDR2 SVGEGT. V was cut by 2 bases and J by 7 bases, with 14 bases left in between. This chain uses TRBV6-2 or TRBV6-3 with TRBJ1-4; D is unclear. This clonotype was obtained from a human donor in a cohort sampled during active COVID-19. The specimen sequenced was peripheral blood. The CDR3 DNA reads TGTGCCAGCAGTTACCCTGGACGTGCGGGTGAAAAACTGTTTTTT. Translated, it gives CASSYPGRAGEKLFF.